Below are 24 T cell receptor beta chains sequenced from a single sample in a study of Ad26.COV2.S vaccination and SARS-CoV-2 variants. Stated treatment: roughly 20 received Ad26.COV2.S at low or high dose, single or two shots; 5 received placebo; per-sample allocation not given. Sampling took place 63 days after the first vaccine or placebo injection. Clones were sequenced by immunoSEQ multiplex PCR, and TCRdb holds only the in-frame ones, with some missing. Here the sample spans over 400,000 clones, roughly 89% being singletons. This material consisted of peripheral blood, taken in a trial of Ad26.COV2.S vaccine versus placebo. The receptors originated from a person between 18 and 65 years old who received the Ad26.COV2.S COVID-19 vaccine or a placebo.

The chain couples TRBV18 to TRBJ1-5; D might be TRBD1 (5 bases). V was clipped by 6 bases and J by 3 bases, with 12 bases between them. This CDR3 region has 14 residues. Germline lookup yields CDR1 KGHSH and CDR2 LQKENI. CDR3 region: CASSGDLPNQPQHF. CDR3 in DNA: TGTGCCAGCTCGGGGGACTTGCCCAATCAGCCCCAGCATTTT. The whole variable domain, filled in from reference TRBV18 and TRBJ1-5, reads NAGVMQNPRHLVRRRGQEARLRCSPMKGHSHVYWYRQLPEEGLKFMVYLQKENIIDESGMPKERFSAEFPKEGPSILRIQQVVRGDSAAYFCASSGDLPNQPQHFGDGTRLSIL.

The chain is built from TRBV24-1 and TRBJ2-2, with 14 bases that match TRBD2. Germline CDR1 KGHDR, CDR2 SFDVKD. There are 17 residues in the CDR3. V was pared by 7 bases and J by 4 bases, with 7 bases of the junction left unmatched. For the CDR3, the DNA is TGTGCCACCAGCAAAAAGACTAGCGGGGGGGCCACCGGGGAGCTGTTTTTT. Translating it yields CATSKKTSGGATGELFF.

V and J are TRBV7-2 and TRBJ1-1, with TRBD1 matching over 9 bases. From germline, CDR1 is SGHTA and CDR2 FQGNSA. V lost 2 bases to trimming and J lost 3 bases; unmatched junction nucleotides: 4. The CDR3 contains 15 residues. CDR3 DNA sequence: TGTGCCAGCAGCTTATCGTGGACAGGGGACACTGAAGCTTTCTTT. Protein sequence: CASSLSWTGDTEAFF.

The rearrangement joins TRBV7-9 to TRBJ1-4; no clear D. The length of the CDR3 is 11 residues. The germline gives CDR1 SEHNR, CDR2 FQNEAQ (reference sequence). The V end lost 8 bases, the J end lost 3 bases, and 4 bases lay between the germline ends. The CDR3: CASGANEKLFF. In DNA, the CDR3 is TGTGCCAGCGGGGCTAATGAAAAACTGTTTTTT.

The chain recombines TRBV7-2 with TRBJ2-7; TRBD2 agrees at 11 bases. With 2 bases clipped from V and 3 bases from J, the junction kept 3 bases outside the gene matches. This CDR3 is built from 15 residues. Germline CDR1 SGHTA, CDR2 FQGNSA. The CDR3 bases are TGTGCCAGCAGCTTACACGGACTAGCGGGCTACGAGCAGTACGTC. Translating gives CASSLHGLAGYEQYV.

The V and J genes are TRBV18 and TRBJ1-2, with 8 positions matching TRBD1. This CDR3 has 19 amino acids. CDR1 is KGHSH and CDR2 is LQKENI in the germline V gene. V shed 5 bases, J shed 4 bases, and the junction held 21 bases outside the gene matches. The CDR3 sequence: CASSSGPPLAGTGLYGYTF. The CDR3 nucleotides read TGTGCCAGCTCATCCGGGCCTCCTCTTGCCGGGACAGGTCTCTATGGCTACACCTTC.

This clone has only one observation. The chain couples TRBV9 to TRBJ1-1; D ambiguous. Trimming removed 4 bases from V and 6 bases from J, with 13 bases in between. Germline V gene data show CDR1 as SGDLS and CDR2 as YYNGEE. The CDR3 contains 13 residues. The CDR3 DNA reads as TGTGCCAGCAGCAGCGGTCGGGAGGCTGAAGCTTTCTTT. It codes for CASSSGREAEAFF.

In nucleotides, the CDR3 is TGTGCCAGCAGCTTGGAGCACATTTCTAACTATGGCTACACCTTC. Translated: CASSLEHISNYGYTF. The chain uses TRBV5-5 and TRBJ1-2; D is uncertain. Germline V gives CDR1 SGHKS, CDR2 YYEKEE (reference sequence). Between the trimmed V and J ends, which lost 0 bases and 0 bases, there was a span of 9 bases. The CDR3 consists of 15 residues.

The chain uses TRBV2 and TRBJ2-1; possible D gene TRBD2, 6 bases. The CDR3 extends over 15 amino acids. V shed 5 bases and J shed 3 bases, with 14 bases lying between them. The germline V gene encodes CDR1 SNHLY and CDR2 FYNNEI. Written as DNA, the CDR3 is TGTGCCAGCAGTTCGGATTCCGGGGGCTACAATGAGCAGTTCTTC. This gives the protein CASSSDSGGYNEQFF.

This clone occurred once. V and J are TRBV7-2 and TRBJ1-5; unclear D gene. V lost 2 bases, J lost 0 bases, and 8 bases lay in between. The germline V gene encodes CDR1 SGHTA and CDR2 FQGNSA. The CDR3 is 15 residues long. CDR3 loop: CASSLSVYSNQPQHF. The CDR3 region has the DNA TGTGCCAGCAGCTTATCCGTTTATAGCAATCAGCCCCAGCATTTT.

CDR3 nucleotide sequence: TGTGCCAGCAGCTTATTACGGGGGGGTAAGGAGCAGTACTTC. It encodes CASSLLRGGKEQYF. The chain uses TRBV11-2 and TRBJ2-7; 8 bases align to TRBD2. CDR3 length equals 14 residues. The V gene's germline CDR1 is SGHAT and CDR2 FQNNGV. V dropped 2 bases and J dropped 7; count of bases not matched to a gene: 7.

This clone was seen once. The chain has TRBV29-1 and TRBJ2-1, with D perhaps given as TRBD1 or TRBD2 (6 bases each). The ends were cut back, 6 bases at V and 8 bases at J, with 23 bases in the middle. CDR1 is SQVTM, CDR2 ANQGSEA, per germline. The CDR3 consists of 15 residues. In DNA form, the CDR3 reads TGCAGCGTACTCTTGAGGGGGGAGCGTTTTCATGAGCAGTTCTTC. It translates to CSVLLRGERFHEQFF.

The chain carries TRBV27 and TRBJ2-1; TRBD2 matches at 8 bases. This CDR3 spans 16 amino acids. J was trimmed by 3 bases and V by 5 bases; bases with no gene match: 9. Germline V gene data show CDR1 as MNHEY and CDR2 as SMNVEV (reference sequence). CDR3 sequence: CASSLDSGTHYNEQFF. As DNA, the CDR3 is TGTGCCAGCAGTCTGGATAGCGGGACCCACTACAATGAGCAGTTCTTC.

The chain uses TRBV4-1 and TRBJ1-1, with D uncertain. V shed 0 bases and J shed 3 bases, with 17 bases lying between them. The germline gives CDR1 MGHRA, CDR2 YSYEKL. The CDR3 runs to 17 residues. CDR3 protein: CASSQDQVGRLYTEAFF. DNA of the CDR3: TGCGCCAGCAGCCAAGATCAGGTAGGCAGGTTGTACACTGAAGCTTTCTTT.

This clone occurred a few times. The chain joins TRBV4-1 to TRBJ2-7, with D possibly being TRBD2 (5 bases). Trimming took 0 bases from V and 3 from J, leaving 12 bases between them. Germline lookup yields CDR1 MGHRA and CDR2 YSYEKL. The CDR3 is 15 residues long. For the CDR3, the DNA is TGCGCCAGCAGCCAAGAGGCACAGAGCGGCTACGAGCAGTACGTC. Amino acid sequence: CASSQEAQSGYEQYV.

This clone was detected a few times. The chain joins TRBV2 to TRBJ1-6; no reliable D call. The V end lost 1 base, the J end lost 9 bases, and 4 bases lay between the germline ends. Germline V CDR1 and CDR2: SNHLY, FYNNEI. The CDR3 extends over 12 amino acids. The CDR3 reads CASSEDSSPLHF. CDR3 nucleotides: TGTGCCAGCAGTGAAGATAGTTCACCCCTCCACTTT.

V and J are TRBV7-8 and TRBJ2-1, with 7 positions matching TRBD1. The length of the CDR3 is 13 residues. Germline V gene lookup returns CDR1 SGHVS and CDR2 FQNEAQ. With 0 bases clipped from V and 9 bases from J, the junction kept 2 bases outside the gene matches. The CDR3 region is CASSLAGGFEQFF. DNA for the CDR3: TGTGCCAGCAGCTTAGCAGGGGGCTTTGAGCAGTTCTTC.

The chain has TRBV28 and TRBJ1-2; possible D gene TRBD1, 5 bases. Trimming pared 5 bases from V and 4 bases from J, leaving 8 bases between. CDR1 and CDR2 from the germline V gene are MDHEN and SYDVKM. The CDR3 covers 12 residues. The CDR3 is CASSRGGYGYTF. In DNA, the CDR3 is TGTGCCAGCAGTCGCGGGGGCTATGGCTACACCTTC.

The CDR3 protein is CASSSPIGSGNTIYF. The CDR3 nucleotides read TGTGCCAGCAGCTCCCCTATCGGCTCTGGAAACACCATATATTTT. The chain combines TRBV5-4 with TRBJ1-3; D gene ambiguous. This CDR3 has 15 residues. Germline V gene sequence: CDR1 SGHNT, CDR2 YYREEE (reference sequence). V lost 3 bases and J lost 0, with 10 bases in between.

This clone was counted once. The chain carries TRBV9 and TRBJ2-3; D is perhaps TRBD2 (6 bases). Trimming cost V 2 bases and J 2 bases, with 12 bases left between them. Germline V lookup: CDR1 SGDLS, CDR2 YYNGEE. This CDR3 is built from 15 residues. The DNA for the CDR3 is TGTGCCAGCAGCGTGGGACTTGAAACCACAGATACGCAGTATTTT. Its translation is CASSVGLETTDTQYF. Full variable domain (missing parts from reference TRBV9 and TRBJ2-3): DSGVTQTPKHLITATGQRVTLRCSPRSGDLSVYWYQQSLDQGLQFLIQYYNGEERAKGNILERFSAQQFPDLHSELNLSSLELGDSALYFCASSVGLETTDTQYFGPGTRLTVL.

The CDR3 DNA reads TGTGCCAGCAGCGTAACCCCAGCGTCTAACTATGGCTACACCTTC. It specifies CASSVTPASNYGYTF. The chain joins TRBV7-2 to TRBJ1-2, with D hard to call. The CDR3 contains 15 residues. Germline V CDR1 and CDR2: SGHTA, FQGNSA. Trimming left V 5 bases short and J 0 bases short, with 13 bases between.

The chain has TRBV6-2 or TRBV6-3 and TRBJ1-5; D possibly corresponds to TRBD1 (6 bases). Between the trimmed V and J ends, which lost 5 bases and 2 bases, there was a span of 13 bases. This CDR3 is 15 amino acids long. Germline V CDR1 and CDR2: MNHEY, SVGEGT. CDR3: CASSKTGGGNQPQHF. In nucleotides, the CDR3 is TGTGCCAGCAGTAAGACAGGAGGTGGCAATCAGCCCCAGCATTTT.

The V gene is TRBV7-9, the J gene TRBJ2-3, with D possibly matching TRBD2 (7 bases). The CDR3 contains 16 residues. Trimming removed 0 bases at V and 5 bases at J, with 15 bases between. Germline-derived CDR1 and CDR2 are SEHNR and FQNEAQ (reference sequence). The CDR3, as DNA: TGTGCCAGCAGCTTAGCGCTTGGACTAGGGGGAGATACGCAGTATTTT. Translation gives CASSLALGLGGDTQYF.

The V and J genes are TRBV4-3 and TRBJ1-2, with D perhaps matching TRBD1 (5 bases). Germline V lookup: CDR1 LGHNA, CDR2 YSLEER. Deletions cut 1 base from V and 5 bases from J, with 11 bases between. The CDR3 is 14 residues long. The CDR3 DNA sequence: TGCGCCAGCAGCCAAGCAGCCGGGGGTTATGGCTACACCTTC. Protein sequence: CASSQAAGGYGYTF.